This TCR beta chain was found in a study of blood T cell repertoires in COVID-19. For the study at large: Sites across the United States, Italy and Spain contributed samples from acute and convalescent COVID-19. Sample material is recorded as cDNA or gDNA derived from T cells, B-cell-depleted T cells, or PBMCs.

CDR1 MNHNS and CDR2 SASEGT come from the germline V gene. The ends lost 2 bases at V and 7 bases at J; junction bases unmatched: 8. This CDR3 comprises 15 residues. As originally analysed: Reference gene primer amplification in the assay estimated nucleated cell counts. Libraries were prepared by immunoSEQ multiplex PCR; TCRdb keeps only in-frame clonotypes and omits some of them. Clone size and the V and J calls come from that table; the DNA yielded D and trimming. The sample lists fewer than 60,000 clones, 70% to 85% occurring once. The sequencing sample was made of peripheral blood. The rearrangement uses TRBV6-1 and TRBJ2-7; TRBD2 matches at 10 bases. This receptor was taken from a man aged 65-85 years with acute or convalescent COVID-19. CDR3 loop: CASSELAGALQEQYF. In DNA form, the CDR3 reads TGTGCCAGCAGTGAACTAGCGGGGGCCCTACAGGAGCAGTACTTC.